These T cell receptor beta chains were read from a single sample in a study of OX40 agonist ivuxolimab in advanced cancers. Method: immunoSEQ multiplex PCR; TCRdb's copy keeps in-frame clones and lacks some. This repertoire shows around 40,000 clones, about 82% found once; its top ten account for 20% to 25%. The starting material was CD4+ or CD8+ T cells sorted from blood, obtained in a trial of the OX40 agonist ivuxolimab. The receptors originated from an adult with an advanced solid tumor such as melanoma, head and neck, liver or kidney cancer. The CDR3 runs from the conserved cysteine through the conserved F or W. Fields, in order: D gene, clone size, CDR3 length, J gene, V gene, CDR3 protein, CDR3 DNA. A D gene is named only where the DNA matches it firmly. Not every row has a clone size; where given, it reads once, few, many or a size class.

d_call: TRBD1; clone_size: few; cdr3_length: 14; j_call: TRBJ2-1; v_call: TRBV9; cdr3_aa: CASSVQGQYNEQFF; cdr3_nt: TGTGCCAGCAGCGTTCAGGGACAGTACAATGAGCAGTTCTTC
d_call: TRBD1; clone_size: -; cdr3_length: 17; j_call: TRBJ1-6; v_call: TRBV5-6; cdr3_aa: CASSSTGSKSYNSPLHF; cdr3_nt: TGTGCCAGCAGTTCGACAGGGAGTAAATCCTATAATTCACCCCTCCACTTT
d_call: TRBD1; clone_size: -; cdr3_length: 15; j_call: TRBJ2-5; v_call: TRBV5-1; cdr3_aa: CARSEGQGFAETQYF; cdr3_nt: TGCGCCAGAAGTGAAGGACAGGGGTTTGCAGAGACCCAGTACTTC
d_call: -; clone_size: few; cdr3_length: 15; j_call: TRBJ2-1; v_call: TRBV4-1; cdr3_aa: CASSQPTRGRHEQFF; cdr3_nt: TGCGCCAGCAGCCAGCCGACAAGAGGGCGCCATGAGCAGTTCTTC
d_call: -; clone_size: once; cdr3_length: 16; j_call: TRBJ2-2; v_call: TRBV7-9; cdr3_aa: CASTYRGEMNTGELFF; cdr3_nt: TGTGCCAGCACCTATAGGGGGGAGATGAACACCGGGGAGCTGTTTTTT
d_call: -; clone_size: -; cdr3_length: 17; j_call: TRBJ1-2; v_call: TRBV21-1; cdr3_aa: CASRREYRGRVFCGYTF; cdr3_nt: TGTGCCAGCAGACGGGAGTACAGGGGGAGAGTATTTTGTGGCTACACCTTC
d_call: TRBD2; clone_size: few; cdr3_length: 13; j_call: TRBJ2-7; v_call: TRBV10-3; cdr3_aa: CAISESGRGVLYF; cdr3_nt: TGTGCCATCAGTGAATCGGGGCGGGGGGTGCTGTACTTC
d_call: TRBD1; clone_size: -; cdr3_length: 16; j_call: TRBJ2-1; v_call: TRBV5-1; cdr3_aa: CASSHIPGQVNNEQFF; cdr3_nt: TGCGCCAGCAGCCACATCCCGGGACAGGTTAACAATGAGCAGTTCTTC
d_call: -; clone_size: -; cdr3_length: 15; j_call: TRBJ2-7; v_call: TRBV6-6; cdr3_aa: CASSYVAGSSYEQYF; cdr3_nt: TGTGCCAGCAGTTACGTGGCAGGGAGCTCCTACGAGCAGTACTTC
d_call: TRBD1; clone_size: -; cdr3_length: 15; j_call: TRBJ1-4; v_call: TRBV6-5; cdr3_aa: CASSLETGQVEKLFF; cdr3_nt: TGTGCCAGCAGCTTGGAGACGGGACAGGTAGAGAAACTGTTTTTT
d_call: TRBD1; clone_size: -; cdr3_length: 13; j_call: TRBJ1-6; v_call: TRBV5-1; cdr3_aa: CATRDSRDSPLHF; cdr3_nt: TGCGCCACCAGGGACAGCAGGGATTCACCCCTCCACTTT
d_call: -; clone_size: -; cdr3_length: 13; j_call: TRBJ1-2; v_call: TRBV6-1; cdr3_aa: CASSEEGRYGYTF; cdr3_nt: TGTGCCAGCAGTGAAGAGGGGAGGTATGGCTACACCTTC
d_call: TRBD1; clone_size: -; cdr3_length: 14; j_call: TRBJ1-5; v_call: TRBV5-6; cdr3_aa: CASSISSGGQPQHF; cdr3_nt: TGTGCCAGCAGCATATCTTCAGGGGGTCAGCCCCAGCATTTT
d_call: TRBD1; clone_size: -; cdr3_length: 14; j_call: TRBJ1-4; v_call: TRBV7-2; cdr3_aa: CASSRQGQGEKLFF; cdr3_nt: TGTGCCAGCAGCCGACAGGGCCAAGGAGAAAAACTGTTTTTT
d_call: -; clone_size: few; cdr3_length: 11; j_call: TRBJ2-3; v_call: TRBV5-1; cdr3_aa: CASSLEDTQYF; cdr3_nt: TGCGCCAGCAGCTTGGAGGATACGCAGTATTTT
d_call: -; clone_size: -; cdr3_length: 12; j_call: TRBJ1-5; v_call: TRBV2; cdr3_aa: CASRVKNQPQHF; cdr3_nt: TGTGCCAGCAGGGTAAAAAATCAGCCCCAGCATTTT
d_call: TRBD1; clone_size: -; cdr3_length: 16; j_call: TRBJ2-2; v_call: TRBV6-4; cdr3_aa: CASRPGQGLNTGELFF; cdr3_nt: TGTGCCAGCAGGCCGGGACAGGGGCTCAACACCGGGGAGCTGTTTTTT
d_call: TRBD2; clone_size: -; cdr3_length: 15; j_call: TRBJ2-2; v_call: TRBV7-2; cdr3_aa: CASSGLAGGTGELFF; cdr3_nt: TGTGCCAGCAGCGGACTAGCGGGAGGGACCGGGGAGCTGTTTTTT
d_call: TRBD1; clone_size: -; cdr3_length: 14; j_call: TRBJ2-7; v_call: TRBV10-3; cdr3_aa: CAISEQGANFEQYF; cdr3_nt: TGTGCCATCAGTGAACAGGGGGCCAATTTCGAGCAGTACTTC
d_call: TRBD1; clone_size: -; cdr3_length: 18; j_call: TRBJ1-1; v_call: TRBV19; cdr3_aa: CASSTPRGRGIKNTEAFF; cdr3_nt: TGTGCCAGTAGTACTCCCCGGGGCAGGGGGATTAAGAACACTGAAGCTTTCTTT
d_call: -; clone_size: few; cdr3_length: 19; j_call: TRBJ1-1; v_call: TRBV28; cdr3_aa: CASSLSPRLGSRRNTEAFF; cdr3_nt: TGTGCCAGCAGTTTATCCCCCCGTCTGGGGTCCAGACGCAACACTGAAGCTTTCTTT
d_call: -; clone_size: -; cdr3_length: 17; j_call: TRBJ1-2; v_call: TRBV28; cdr3_aa: CASSLGGGAGVANGYTF; cdr3_nt: TGTGCCAGCAGTTTAGGGGGTGGGGCAGGGGTTGCAAATGGCTACACCTTC
d_call: -; clone_size: -; cdr3_length: 15; j_call: TRBJ1-2; v_call: TRBV7-2; cdr3_aa: CASSSSSGTEQTHTF; cdr3_nt: TGTGCCAGCAGCTCATCCTCCGGGACCGAACAAACGCACACCTTC
d_call: -; clone_size: -; cdr3_length: 15; j_call: TRBJ2-2; v_call: TRBV10-1; cdr3_aa: CASSDPDLNTGELFF; cdr3_nt: TGCGCCAGCAGTGACCCCGATTTGAACACCGGGGAGCTGTTTTTT
d_call: -; clone_size: -; cdr3_length: 16; j_call: TRBJ2-1; v_call: TRBV11-2; cdr3_aa: CASSAGGEGGYNEQFF; cdr3_nt: TGTGCCAGCAGTGCTGGAGGGGAGGGGGGATACAATGAGCAGTTCTTC
d_call: -; clone_size: few; cdr3_length: 15; j_call: TRBJ1-6; v_call: TRBV2; cdr3_aa: CASSEEGPPRTPLHF; cdr3_nt: TGTGCCAGCAGTGAAGAGGGGCCCCCCAGGACACCCCTCCACTTT
d_call: TRBD1; clone_size: -; cdr3_length: 13; j_call: TRBJ2-5; v_call: TRBV16; cdr3_aa: CASSLDRGKTQYF; cdr3_nt: TGTGCCAGCAGCCTCGACAGGGGAAAGACCCAGTACTTC
d_call: TRBD2; clone_size: -; cdr3_length: 13; j_call: TRBJ2-7; v_call: TRBV11-2; cdr3_aa: CASSLSGTYEQYF; cdr3_nt: TGTGCCAGCAGCTTGAGCGGGACCTACGAGCAGTACTTC
d_call: -; clone_size: few; cdr3_length: 17; j_call: TRBJ2-6; v_call: TRBV5-1; cdr3_aa: CASSPRSLSSGANVLTF; cdr3_nt: TGCGCCAGCAGCCCCCGCAGCTTGTCCTCTGGGGCCAACGTCCTGACTTTC
d_call: -; clone_size: few; cdr3_length: 12; j_call: TRBJ2-7; v_call: TRBV21-1; cdr3_aa: CASSSRGLGQYF; cdr3_nt: TGTGCCAGCAGCTCCAGGGGCCTAGGGCAGTACTTC
d_call: -; clone_size: -; cdr3_length: 17; j_call: TRBJ1-1; v_call: TRBV4-1; cdr3_aa: CASSHLGAEILNTEAFF; cdr3_nt: TGCGCCAGCAGCCACCTTGGGGCAGAAATATTGAACACTGAAGCTTTCTTT
d_call: TRBD2; clone_size: once; cdr3_length: 18; j_call: TRBJ2-5; v_call: TRBV7-9; cdr3_aa: CASTYRLAGSRPRETQYF; cdr3_nt: TGTGCCAGCACCTATAGACTAGCGGGGAGCCGACCACGAGAGACCCAGTACTTC
d_call: -; clone_size: once; cdr3_length: 13; j_call: TRBJ2-5; v_call: TRBV5-8; cdr3_aa: CASKTRHQETQYF; cdr3_nt: TGTGCCAGCAAGACTAGGCACCAAGAGACCCAGTACTTC
d_call: -; clone_size: -; cdr3_length: 13; j_call: TRBJ1-2; v_call: TRBV6-6; cdr3_aa: CASKTGTDYGYTF; cdr3_nt: TGTGCCAGCAAAACCGGGACGGACTATGGCTACACCTTC
d_call: -; clone_size: -; cdr3_length: 13; j_call: TRBJ1-1; v_call: TRBV6-5; cdr3_aa: CASSLFQALEAFF; cdr3_nt: TGTGCCAGCAGTTTGTTTCAGGCGCTTGAAGCTTTCTTT
d_call: -; clone_size: once; cdr3_length: 15; j_call: TRBJ1-2; v_call: TRBV11-1; cdr3_aa: CASSFTNTGNYGYTF; cdr3_nt: TGTGCCAGCAGCTTTACAAACACCGGCAACTATGGCTACACCTTC
d_call: TRBD2; clone_size: -; cdr3_length: 15; j_call: TRBJ2-3; v_call: TRBV15; cdr3_aa: CATSSKAGNTDTQYF; cdr3_nt: TGTGCCACCAGCAGTAAAGCGGGGAACACAGATACGCAGTATTTT
d_call: -; clone_size: -; cdr3_length: 15; j_call: TRBJ1-1; v_call: TRBV28; cdr3_aa: CASSLSWGTVTEAFF; cdr3_nt: TGTGCCAGCAGTTTATCGTGGGGTACGGTCACTGAAGCTTTCTTT
d_call: -; clone_size: -; cdr3_length: 11; j_call: TRBJ1-2; v_call: TRBV20-1; cdr3_aa: CSAGGGHGYTF; cdr3_nt: TGCAGTGCTGGGGGGGGACACGGCTACACCTTC
d_call: TRBD2; clone_size: -; cdr3_length: 19; j_call: TRBJ2-2; v_call: TRBV30; cdr3_aa: CAWSALRGGTYANTGELFF; cdr3_nt: TGTGCCTGGAGTGCCCTTCGCGGGGGTACATACGCGAACACCGGGGAGCTGTTTTTT